This T cell receptor (beta chain) comes out of a study of T cell responses to AZD1222 COVID-19 vaccine. Study-wide results and limits: The study found Spike-specific TCR breadth and depth rose after two AZD1222 doses. White British people made up most donors, females outnumbered males, and clonal diversity was possibly underestimated.

Using immunoSEQ multiplex PCR, the repertoire was profiled, and TCRdb retains in-frame clones only, with some absent. The repertoire holds about 120,000 clones, with roughly 93% as singletons. Per germline, CDR1 SGHAT and CDR2 FQNNGV. The CDR3 totals 13 residues. V dropped 4 bases and J dropped 8 bases, with 12 bases sitting between them. Worth noting for this clone: Its matching antigen is unknown.

The sequence derives from an adult in good health. Sequences were derived from peripheral blood, sampled on day 0 of AZD1222 vaccination. This chain links TRBV11-2 with TRBJ2-1; perhaps D is TRBD1 or TRBD2 (7 bases each). The CDR3 DNA follows: TGTGCCAGCAGCTCGACAGGGAGGGATGAGCAGTTCTTC. Amino acid sequence: CASSSTGRDEQFF.